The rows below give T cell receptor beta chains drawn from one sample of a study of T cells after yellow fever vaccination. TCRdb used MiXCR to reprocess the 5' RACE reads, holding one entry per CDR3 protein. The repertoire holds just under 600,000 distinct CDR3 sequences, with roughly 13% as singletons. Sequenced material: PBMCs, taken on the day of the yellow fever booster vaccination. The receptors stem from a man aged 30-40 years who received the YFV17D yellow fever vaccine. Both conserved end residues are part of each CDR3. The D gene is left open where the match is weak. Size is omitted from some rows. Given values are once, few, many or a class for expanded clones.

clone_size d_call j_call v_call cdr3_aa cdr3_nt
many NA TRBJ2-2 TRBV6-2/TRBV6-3 CASSSSGTTGELFF TGTGCCAGCAGCTCCAGCGGAACCACCGGGGAGCTGTTTTTT
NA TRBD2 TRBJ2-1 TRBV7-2 CAGGAGGSYNEQFF TGTGCTGGCGGAGCGGGAGGATCCTACAATGAGCAGTTCTTC
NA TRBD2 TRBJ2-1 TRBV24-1 CATSDRRTSGVSYNEQFF TGTGCCACCAGTGACCGAAGGACTAGCGGGGTCTCCTACAATGAGCAGTTCTTC
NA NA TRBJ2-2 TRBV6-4 CASKIKDSNTGELFF TGTGCCAGCAAAATTAAGGACTCCAACACCGGGGAGCTGTTTTTT
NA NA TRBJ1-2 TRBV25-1 CASSGVGLNYGYTF TGTGCCAGCAGTGGGGTCGGGCTTAACTATGGCTACACCTTC
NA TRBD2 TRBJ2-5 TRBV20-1 CSARRTSKETKYF TGCAGTGCTAGGAGGACTAGTAAAGAGACCAAGTACTTC
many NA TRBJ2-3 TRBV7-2 CASSKTLGRGTVTQYF TGTGCCAGCAGCAAAACCCTCGGGCGCGGGACGGTTACGCAGTATTTT
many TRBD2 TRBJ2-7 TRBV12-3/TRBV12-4 CASETSGAYEQYF TGTGCCAGCGAAACTAGCGGGGCCTACGAGCAGTACTTC
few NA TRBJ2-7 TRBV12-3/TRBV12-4 CASSLAGVPYEQYF TGTGCCAGCAGTTTAGCCGGGGTCCCCTACGAGCAGTACTTC
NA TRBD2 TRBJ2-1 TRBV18 CASSLGLAENYNEQFF TGTGCCAGCTCACTAGGACTAGCGGAAAACTACAATGAGCAGTTCTTC
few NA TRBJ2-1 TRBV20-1 CSARDLEANEQFF TGCAGTGCTAGAGATCTGGAGGCCAATGAGCAGTTCTTC
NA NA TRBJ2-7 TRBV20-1 CSARDLGGLFYEQYF TGCAGTGCTAGAGATCTCGGGGGACTGTTCTACGAGCAGTACTTC
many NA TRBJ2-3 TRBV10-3 CAIRSGVGTDTQYF TGTGCCATCAGGAGCGGTGTTGGCACAGATACGCAGTATTTT
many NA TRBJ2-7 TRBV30 CAWSDLGNWDLSYEQYF TGTGCCTGGAGCGACCTCGGAAATTGGGACTTGTCCTACGAGCAGTACTTC
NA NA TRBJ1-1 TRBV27 CASSPPQVMGTEAFF TGTGCCAGCAGTCCTCCACAGGTGATGGGCACTGAAGCTTTCTTT
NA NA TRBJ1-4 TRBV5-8 CASSLGYEGRLFF TGTGCCAGCAGCTTGGGGTATGAGGGGCGACTGTTTTTT
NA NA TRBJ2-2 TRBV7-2 CASSTRQRGELFF TGTGCCAGCAGCACGAGACAGCGCGGGGAGCTGTTTTTT
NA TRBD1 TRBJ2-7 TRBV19 CAISSLGTDQYEQYF TGTGCCATCTCATCCCTAGGGACAGACCAATACGAGCAGTACTTC
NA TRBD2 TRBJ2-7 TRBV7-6 CASSLASAVGGPYEQYF TGTGCCAGCAGCTTAGCTAGCGCCGTGGGAGGGCCTTACGAGCAGTACTTC
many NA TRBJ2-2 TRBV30 CAWDRDSSPGELFF TGTGCCTGGGACCGGGACTCTAGTCCCGGGGAGCTGTTTTTT
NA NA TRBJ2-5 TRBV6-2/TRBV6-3 CASRPGLETQYF TGTGCCAGCAGACCCGGATTGGAGACCCAGTACTTC
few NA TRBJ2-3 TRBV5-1 CASSLRAQADTQYF TGCGCCAGCAGCTTACGGGCCCAGGCGGATACGCAGTATTTT
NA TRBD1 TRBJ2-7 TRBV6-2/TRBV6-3 CASSYDPGGLNDEQYF TGTGCCAGCAGTTACGACCCAGGGGGTCTTAACGACGAGCAGTACTTC
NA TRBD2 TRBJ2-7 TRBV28 CASSPRTSGPSYEQYF TGTGCCAGCAGTCCCCGGACTAGCGGGCCGTCCTACGAGCAGTACTTC
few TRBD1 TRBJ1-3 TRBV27 CASSLAGTGNPIYF TGTGCCAGCAGTTTAGCCGGGACAGGAAACCCCATATATTTT
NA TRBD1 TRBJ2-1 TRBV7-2 CASSLAPGQGNEQFF TGTGCCAGCAGCTTAGCGCCGGGACAGGGCAATGAGCAGTTCTTC
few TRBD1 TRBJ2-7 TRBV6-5 CASYRGDEQYF TGTGCCAGCTACAGGGGGGACGAGCAGTACTTC
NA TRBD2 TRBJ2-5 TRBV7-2 CASSLGREATQYF TGTGCCAGCAGCTTAGGGCGGGAGGCGACCCAGTACTTC
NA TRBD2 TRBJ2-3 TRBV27 CASSFVTSGRSTDTQYF TGTGCCAGCAGTTTCGTAACTAGCGGGAGGAGCACAGATACGCAGTATTTT
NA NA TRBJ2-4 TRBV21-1 CASGTSKGNIQYF TGTGCCAGTGGGACTAGCAAGGGGAACATTCAGTACTTC
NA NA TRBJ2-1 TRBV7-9 CASLEDSYNEQFF TGTGCCAGCTTGGAGGACAGTTACAATGAGCAGTTCTTC
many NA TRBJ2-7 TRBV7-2 CASSLTGTSHEQYF TGTGCCAGCAGCTTGACCGGGACTTCTCACGAGCAGTACTTC
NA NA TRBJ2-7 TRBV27 CASYQGNEQYF TGTGCCAGCTATCAGGGTAACGAGCAGTACTTC
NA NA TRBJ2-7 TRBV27 CASSPMGYGEQYF TGTGCCAGCAGTCCGATGGGGTATGGCGAGCAGTACTTC
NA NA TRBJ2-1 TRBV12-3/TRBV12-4 CASSLAERAEQFF TGTGCCAGCAGTTTGGCGGAGAGGGCTGAGCAGTTCTTC
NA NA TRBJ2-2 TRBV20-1 CSASNQGFSNTGELFF TGCAGTGCTAGTAATCAGGGTTTCTCGAACACCGGGGAGCTGTTTTTT
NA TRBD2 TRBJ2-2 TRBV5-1 CASQLAANTGELFF TGCGCCAGCCAACTAGCGGCGAACACCGGGGAGCTGTTTTTT
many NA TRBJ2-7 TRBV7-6 CASSPVLHHYEQYF TGTGCCAGCAGCCCCGTCTTACATCACTACGAGCAGTACTTC
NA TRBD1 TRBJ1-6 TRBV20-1 CSAEGQGISSYNSPLHF TGCAGTGCCGAGGGACAGGGGATTAGCTCCTATAATTCACCCCTCCACTTT
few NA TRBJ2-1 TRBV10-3 CAISDSGSYNEQFF TGTGCCATCAGTGATTCGGGGTCCTACAATGAGCAGTTCTTC
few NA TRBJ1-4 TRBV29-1 CSVEGGADEKLFF TGCAGCGTTGAGGGGGGGGCAGATGAAAAACTGTTTTTT
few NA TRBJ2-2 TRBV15 CATSRARDTGELFF TGTGCCACCAGCAGAGCGAGGGACACCGGGGAGCTGTTTTTT
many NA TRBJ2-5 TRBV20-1 CSAKDPGRETQYF TGCAGTGCTAAGGACCCCGGCCGGGAGACCCAGTACTTC
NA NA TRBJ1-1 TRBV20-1 CSASSLGEAFF TGCAGTGCTAGCTCCCTGGGTGAAGCTTTCTTT
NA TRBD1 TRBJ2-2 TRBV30 CAFGQGATGELFF TGTGCCTTCGGACAGGGGGCAACCGGGGAGCTGTTTTTT
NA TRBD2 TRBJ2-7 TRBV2 CASSEATSGTNYEQYF TGTGCCAGCAGTGAAGCGACTAGCGGGACCAACTACGAGCAGTACTTC
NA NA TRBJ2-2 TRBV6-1 CAVRRGTTRNTGELFF TGTGCCGTTAGGAGGGGGACGACTAGGAACACCGGGGAGCTGTTTTTT
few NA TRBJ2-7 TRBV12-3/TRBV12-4 CASSFKASGPYEQYF TGTGCCAGCAGTTTTAAAGCCAGCGGACCCTACGAGCAGTACTTC
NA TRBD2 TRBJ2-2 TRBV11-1 CASSLARSLAGVPGELFF TGTGCTAGCAGCTTAGCCCGATCCTTAGCGGGAGTCCCCGGGGAGCTGTTTTTT
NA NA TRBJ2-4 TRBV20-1 CSALRANIQYF TGCAGTGCCCTCAGGGCGAACATTCAGTACTTC
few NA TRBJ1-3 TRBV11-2 CASSRSLGDTIYF TGTGCCAGCAGCCGGAGCCTGGGGGACACCATATATTTT
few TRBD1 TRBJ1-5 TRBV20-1 CSAERRGPGGVNQPQHF TGCAGTGCGGAAAGAAGAGGCCCAGGGGGCGTTAATCAGCCCCAGCATTTT
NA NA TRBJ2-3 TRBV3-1 CASSQGWNTQYF TGTGCCAGCAGCCAAGGGTGGAATACGCAGTATTTT
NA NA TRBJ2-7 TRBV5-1 CASRTDPYEQYF TGCGCCAGCAGGACAGATCCCTACGAGCAGTACTTC
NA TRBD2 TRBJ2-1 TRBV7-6 CASSPKGGRDEQFF TGTGCCAGCAGCCCTAAGGGAGGGCGAGATGAGCAGTTCTTC
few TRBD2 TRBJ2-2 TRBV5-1 CASRGLAGEAGELFF TGCGCCAGCAGGGGACTAGCGGGAGAGGCCGGGGAGCTGTTTTTT
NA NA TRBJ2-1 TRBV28 CASRNRGGDEQFF TGTGCCAGCAGGAACAGGGGGGGGGATGAGCAGTTCTTC